A selection of T cell receptor beta chains follows, all from one sample in a study of T cells in Graves' hyperthyroidism and ophthalmopathy. TCRdb analysed the multiplex PCR reads with MiXCR anew, one entry per CDR3 protein. The sample has a few hundred thousand distinct CDR3 sequences; about a fifth are singletons. Sequencing input: blood. These receptor sequences come from a man between 18 and 29 years old with Graves' hyperthyroidism. The CDR3 runs from the conserved cysteine through the conserved F or W. Fields, in order: D gene, J gene, V gene, clone size, CDR3 protein, CDR3 DNA. The D gene is left open where the match is weak. Rows may omit the clone size; those that give it use once, few, many or a size class.

d_call: TRBD1; j_call: TRBJ1-2; v_call: TRBV4-2; clone_size: few; cdr3_aa: CASSQELVTGGDGYTF; cdr3_nt: TGTGCCAGCAGCCAAGAATTGGTTACAGGGGGCGATGGCTACACCTTC
d_call: NA; j_call: TRBJ1-5; v_call: TRBV19; clone_size: many; cdr3_aa: CASSWTSGDQPQHF; cdr3_nt: TGTGCCAGTAGTTGGACGTCGGGCGATCAGCCCCAGCATTTT
d_call: NA; j_call: TRBJ2-2; v_call: TRBV6-1; clone_size: NA; cdr3_aa: CASRPVDKNTGELFF; cdr3_nt: TGTGCCAGCAGACCCGTTGACAAGAACACCGGGGAGCTGTTTTTT
d_call: NA; j_call: TRBJ1-2; v_call: TRBV30; clone_size: few; cdr3_aa: CAWSGTAPYGYTF; cdr3_nt: TGTGCCTGGAGTGGAACAGCCCCGTATGGCTACACCTTC
d_call: NA; j_call: TRBJ1-2; v_call: TRBV6-2/TRBV6-3; clone_size: many; cdr3_aa: CASSYEQRYGYTF; cdr3_nt: TGTGCCAGCAGTTACGAACAGCGGTATGGCTACACCTTC
d_call: TRBD2; j_call: TRBJ2-7; v_call: TRBV12-3/TRBV12-4; clone_size: NA; cdr3_aa: CASSKRGSTYEQYF; cdr3_nt: TGTGCCAGCAGTAAGCGGGGGTCAACCTACGAGCAGTACTTC
d_call: NA; j_call: TRBJ1-2; v_call: TRBV6-1; clone_size: many; cdr3_aa: CASSEVSNYGYTF; cdr3_nt: TGTGCCAGCAGTGAAGTATCCAACTATGGCTACACCTTC
d_call: NA; j_call: TRBJ1-5; v_call: TRBV28; clone_size: many; cdr3_aa: CASSLPTYQPQHF; cdr3_nt: TGTGCCAGCAGTCTCCCGACGTATCAGCCCCAGCATTTT
d_call: NA; j_call: TRBJ2-7; v_call: TRBV12-3/TRBV12-4; clone_size: many; cdr3_aa: CASSLRPAGSYEQYF; cdr3_nt: TGTGCCAGCAGTTTAAGGCCCGCCGGCTCCTACGAGCAGTACTTC
d_call: TRBD2; j_call: TRBJ2-5; v_call: TRBV6-1; clone_size: few; cdr3_aa: CASSGGGIGQETQYF; cdr3_nt: TGTGCCAGCAGTGGGGGGGGGATCGGTCAAGAGACCCAGTACTTC
d_call: NA; j_call: TRBJ2-7; v_call: TRBV28; clone_size: many; cdr3_aa: CASSLPGDSYEQYF; cdr3_nt: TGTGCCAGCAGTTTACCGGGGGACTCCTACGAGCAGTACTTC
d_call: NA; j_call: TRBJ1-2; v_call: TRBV6-2/TRBV6-3; clone_size: NA; cdr3_aa: CASSSPTDFGYGYTF; cdr3_nt: TGTGCCAGCAGTTCTCCAACGGATTTCGGCTATGGCTACACCTTC
d_call: NA; j_call: TRBJ2-5; v_call: TRBV20-1; clone_size: many; cdr3_aa: CSAGDRDDQETQYF; cdr3_nt: TGCAGTGCTGGGGACCGGGACGACCAAGAGACCCAGTACTTC
d_call: NA; j_call: TRBJ2-5; v_call: TRBV20-1; clone_size: many; cdr3_aa: CSATGRETQYF; cdr3_nt: TGCAGTGCTACTGGCCGGGAGACCCAGTACTTC
d_call: TRBD1; j_call: TRBJ1-1; v_call: TRBV12-3/TRBV12-4; clone_size: many; cdr3_aa: CASSQGQGSFTAFF; cdr3_nt: TGTGCCAGCAGCCAAGGACAGGGGTCCTTTACGGCTTTCTTT
d_call: NA; j_call: TRBJ1-2; v_call: TRBV2; clone_size: many; cdr3_aa: CASSEYRREGYTF; cdr3_nt: TGTGCCAGCAGTGAGTACAGGAGGGAAGGCTACACCTTC
d_call: TRBD1; j_call: TRBJ1-2; v_call: TRBV27; clone_size: many; cdr3_aa: CASRKDRGGYTF; cdr3_nt: TGTGCCAGCAGGAAGGACAGGGGGGGCTACACCTTC
d_call: NA; j_call: TRBJ2-5; v_call: TRBV12-3/TRBV12-4; clone_size: NA; cdr3_aa: CASSLTRGSGETQYF; cdr3_nt: TGTGCCAGCAGCTTAACCCGCGGCAGCGGGGAGACCCAGTACTTC
d_call: NA; j_call: TRBJ2-5; v_call: TRBV5-6; clone_size: NA; cdr3_aa: CASSIPSVRETQYF; cdr3_nt: TGTGCCAGCAGCATCCCCTCCGTGAGGGAGACCCAGTACTTC
d_call: NA; j_call: TRBJ2-3; v_call: TRBV20-1; clone_size: many; cdr3_aa: CSARDRQGTDTQYF; cdr3_nt: TGCAGTGCTAGAGATCGCCAGGGCACAGATACGCAGTATTTT
d_call: NA; j_call: TRBJ1-1; v_call: TRBV9; clone_size: NA; cdr3_aa: CASSPRAPETTEAFF; cdr3_nt: TGTGCCAGCAGCCCCCGGGCCCCTGAGACCACTGAAGCTTTCTTT
d_call: TRBD1; j_call: TRBJ1-4; v_call: TRBV2; clone_size: many; cdr3_aa: CASSWTGGLEKLFF; cdr3_nt: TGTGCCAGCAGTTGGACAGGGGGCCTTGAAAAACTGTTTTTT
d_call: TRBD1; j_call: TRBJ1-1; v_call: TRBV19; clone_size: few; cdr3_aa: CASSEMTGGMNTEAFF; cdr3_nt: TGTGCCAGTAGTGAAATGACAGGGGGCATGAACACTGAAGCTTTCTTT
d_call: NA; j_call: TRBJ2-2; v_call: TRBV27; clone_size: few; cdr3_aa: CASAGGGNTGELFF; cdr3_nt: TGTGCCAGCGCCGGGGGAGGGAACACCGGGGAGCTGTTTTTT
d_call: TRBD2; j_call: TRBJ2-7; v_call: TRBV28; clone_size: many; cdr3_aa: CASSTPTSGYYEQYF; cdr3_nt: TGTGCCAGCAGTACCCCGACTAGCGGGTACTACGAGCAGTACTTC
d_call: NA; j_call: TRBJ1-1; v_call: TRBV4-1; clone_size: NA; cdr3_aa: CASSQDLGRRVSEAFF; cdr3_nt: TGCGCTAGCAGCCAAGATTTAGGGAGGAGGGTCTCTGAAGCTTTCTTT
d_call: NA; j_call: TRBJ1-2; v_call: TRBV5-5; clone_size: NA; cdr3_aa: CASSLFFIRDSPGYTF; cdr3_nt: TGTGCCAGCAGCTTGTTTTTTATTAGAGATTCTCCTGGCTACACCTTC
d_call: NA; j_call: TRBJ1-1; v_call: TRBV2; clone_size: NA; cdr3_aa: CASRVRTDTEAFF; cdr3_nt: TGTGCCAGCAGAGTTCGGACCGATACTGAAGCTTTCTTT
d_call: TRBD2; j_call: TRBJ2-2; v_call: TRBV20-1; clone_size: many; cdr3_aa: CSASRGLAGNTGELFF; cdr3_nt: TGCAGTGCTAGCAGGGGACTAGCGGGGAACACCGGGGAGCTGTTTTTT
d_call: NA; j_call: TRBJ2-2; v_call: TRBV6-2/TRBV6-3; clone_size: few; cdr3_aa: CASSRLDTGELFF; cdr3_nt: TGTGCCAGCAGCAGACTAGACACCGGGGAGCTGTTTTTT
d_call: NA; j_call: TRBJ1-1; v_call: TRBV6-2/TRBV6-3; clone_size: NA; cdr3_aa: CASSDPNPRAFF; cdr3_nt: TGTGCCAGCAGTGACCCGAATCCCCGGGCTTTCTTT
d_call: NA; j_call: TRBJ1-3; v_call: TRBV12-3/TRBV12-4; clone_size: many; cdr3_aa: CASSTGPLSGNTIYF; cdr3_nt: TGTGCCAGCAGTACTGGACCGCTCTCTGGAAACACCATATATTTT
d_call: NA; j_call: TRBJ1-5; v_call: TRBV6-1; clone_size: NA; cdr3_aa: CASEGGTGWGQPQHF; cdr3_nt: TGTGCCAGCGAAGGGGGTACAGGCTGGGGACAGCCCCAGCATTTT
d_call: TRBD1; j_call: TRBJ2-7; v_call: TRBV6-1; clone_size: NA; cdr3_aa: CASSKKWDRDYEQYF; cdr3_nt: TGTGCCAGCAGCAAAAAGTGGGACAGGGACTACGAGCAGTACTTC
d_call: NA; j_call: TRBJ2-2; v_call: TRBV7-8; clone_size: NA; cdr3_aa: CASSLGRRRNTGELFF; cdr3_nt: TGTGCCAGCAGCTTGGGGCGACGTCGGAACACCGGGGAGCTGTTTTTT
d_call: NA; j_call: TRBJ1-1; v_call: TRBV15; clone_size: many; cdr3_aa: CATSRDEAEGWTEAFF; cdr3_nt: TGTGCCACCAGCAGAGATGAGGCAGAGGGGTGGACTGAAGCTTTCTTT
d_call: NA; j_call: TRBJ1-2; v_call: TRBV3-1; clone_size: once; cdr3_aa: CASSHGAPHYGYTF; cdr3_nt: TGTGCCAGCAGCCACGGAGCTCCCCACTATGGCTACACCTTC
d_call: NA; j_call: TRBJ1-5; v_call: TRBV19; clone_size: many; cdr3_aa: CASSIDLGLARPQHF; cdr3_nt: TGTGCCAGTAGTATAGATCTGGGACTAGCACGGCCCCAGCATTTT
d_call: NA; j_call: TRBJ1-1; v_call: TRBV28; clone_size: few; cdr3_aa: CASSPMGEMNTEAFF; cdr3_nt: TGTGCCAGCAGTCCGATGGGGGAGATGAACACTGAAGCTTTCTTT
d_call: TRBD2; j_call: TRBJ2-5; v_call: TRBV25-1; clone_size: many; cdr3_aa: CARGAVGTSGIQETQYF; cdr3_nt: TGTGCCAGGGGGGCGGTTGGGACTAGCGGAATCCAAGAGACCCAGTACTTC
d_call: NA; j_call: TRBJ2-2; v_call: TRBV19; clone_size: few; cdr3_aa: CASSMITIGGELFF; cdr3_nt: TGTGCCAGTAGTATGATAACCATAGGCGGGGAGCTGTTTTTT
d_call: TRBD2; j_call: TRBJ2-5; v_call: TRBV20-1; clone_size: NA; cdr3_aa: CSASAWGGETQYF; cdr3_nt: TGCAGTGCTAGTGCCTGGGGGGGGGAGACCCAGTACTTC
d_call: TRBD2; j_call: TRBJ2-2; v_call: TRBV4-1; clone_size: few; cdr3_aa: CASSQAPQRGNTGELFF; cdr3_nt: TGCGCCAGCAGCCAAGCCCCACAGCGGGGGAACACCGGGGAGCTGTTTTTT
d_call: NA; j_call: TRBJ2-2; v_call: TRBV24-1; clone_size: NA; cdr3_aa: CATSDLGPDTGELFF; cdr3_nt: TGTGCCACCAGTGATTTGGGGCCTGACACCGGGGAGCTGTTTTTT
d_call: NA; j_call: TRBJ2-5; v_call: TRBV30; clone_size: many; cdr3_aa: CAWSGGLETQYF; cdr3_nt: TGTGCCTGGAGTGGGGGTTTAGAGACCCAGTACTTC
d_call: NA; j_call: TRBJ1-1; v_call: TRBV19; clone_size: NA; cdr3_aa: CASSIAGTGKDALF; cdr3_nt: TGTGCCAGTAGTATAGCTGGAACAGGGAAGGACGCTCTCTTT
d_call: NA; j_call: TRBJ1-2; v_call: TRBV2; clone_size: NA; cdr3_aa: CASRMSGSLGYTF; cdr3_nt: TGTGCCAGCAGAATGTCGGGGTCTTTAGGCTACACCTTC
d_call: NA; j_call: TRBJ2-7; v_call: TRBV9; clone_size: NA; cdr3_aa: CASSVAGASSEQYF; cdr3_nt: TGTGCCAGCAGCGTAGCAGGGGCTTCCTCCGAGCAGTACTTC
d_call: NA; j_call: TRBJ2-7; v_call: TRBV12-3/TRBV12-4; clone_size: NA; cdr3_aa: CASSLPHSYEQYF; cdr3_nt: TGTGCCAGCAGTTTACCCCACAGCTACGAGCAGTACTTC